Described below is a single TCR beta chain sequence and its context. This clone was observed once. The target of this receptor is not known. No base-level quality is on record; no much larger clone is a single base apart. These data are taken from a study of blood T cell repertoires in COVID-19 (dated by TCRdb to about 2020). Regarding the research as a whole: The collaborator samples originated in the United States, Italy and Spain and spanned the acute and convalescent phases of COVID-19. Samples were obtained from the ongoing ImmuneRACE study (first 160 participants) and from some 1,300 subjects provided by 6 global collaborators. Subjects who had been exposed to COVID-19, were actively infected with it, or had recovered from it provided the deeply sampled blood TCRbeta repertoires that made up the dataset. The repertoires were released in a freely available public database meant as a resource for research on the immune response to SARS-CoV-2. Where available, HLA class I and class II types were taken from metadata supplied by the sample provider and were not determined by assay-based typing. The sample metadata nearly always contained a de-identified subject ID, COVID-19 status, age in years and sex. The prospective study material was composed of cDNA or gDNA derived from T cells, B-cell-depleted T cells, or PBMCs.

Enrolling through a virtual design, the prospective study's participants ranged in age from roughly 18 to 100 years and lived across 24 United States geographic areas. Cohort assignment in the prospective study relied on participant-reported clinical history from a screening survey and a study questionnaire. Recovered participants in ImmuneRACE Cohort 3 were defined by two consecutive negative NP/OP PCR tests, clearance by a healthcare professional, or resolution of symptoms. Each participant in the prospective study had whole blood, serum and a nasopharyngeal or oropharyngeal swab collected by mobile phlebotomists. Participants in the prospective study had the option to provide additional blood draws and questionnaires over an approximately 2-month period. Blood samples from the prospective study were shipped frozen or at room temperature prior to DNA extraction. TCRbeta CDR3 regions were amplified from genomic DNA using the immunoSEQ Assay, a bias-controlled multiplex PCR. Per the source publication's procedure: Within the assay, amplification of reference gene primers was used to estimate how many nucleated cells each sample contained. Sequence reads were collapsed and filtered to measure the absolute abundance of every unique TCRbeta CDR3 rearrangement. For each sample, productive Simpson clonality was calculated as the square root of Simpson's diversity index across productive rearrangements. TCRdb limited this immuneACCESS table to in-frame rearrangements with V and J called. A share of clones is missing; checked studies link under half to unresolved V genes, and the rest is unexplained. V, J and clone size derive from that table, while D and trimming were established from the DNA sequence. Across this sample there are roughly 360,000 clones, with about 87% seen only once. 1% to 1.5% of the sample is in the top ten clones.

Results and caveats for the whole study, not just this receptor: The amount of clinical and demographic metadata varied by source and participant and was provided uncurated.

This TCR came from a man younger than 40 who had recovered from COVID-19. The specimen sequenced was PBMCs or T cells enriched from blood (not recorded which).

The DNA reads TGTGCCGGGGCAGGGGCTTGGAACACTGAAGCTTTCTTT. Translated, this is CAGAGAWNTEAFF. Recombination joined TRBV28 with TRBJ1-1; the D gene is perhaps TRBD1, from 6 matching bases. V is clipped by 11 bases and J by 1 base, and the sequence between their germline boundaries is 14 bases long. Spanning cysteine to phenylalanine, the CDR3 consists of 13 amino acids. Only CDR3 DNA is held: 39 bases, read in frame from base 1. CDR1 MDHEN and CDR2 SYDVKM are derived from the germline V gene.